The 25 T cell receptor beta chains given below trace back to one sample, sequenced in a study of cytomegalovirus exposure and HLA in healthy donors (dated by TCRdb to the late 2010s). The method was the immunoSEQ multiplex PCR assay. TCRdb carries this immuneACCESS record with in-frame sequences only. Its versions omit some clonotypes, under half of them owing to an unresolved V gene in the studies checked, with the rest unexplained. The sample table lists about 160,000 clones, roughly nine tenths of them with a count of one. The top ten clonotypes cover around 4.4% of the sample. The sample comprised PBMCs. The receptors stem from a man younger than 35 in good health and CMV-seropositive.

This chain connects TRBV7-8 to TRBJ2-3; D gene unclear. The germline CDR1 and CDR2 sequences are SGHVS and FQNEAQ. This CDR3 is 14 amino acids long. Trimming cost V 5 bases and J 0 bases, with 9 bases left between them. In DNA form, the CDR3 reads TGTGCCAGCAGCCCCTTGTCTAGCACAGATACGCAGTATTTT. Protein product: CASSPLSSTDTQYF.

V and J are TRBV2 and TRBJ2-7; 12 bases agree with TRBD1. CDR3 length: 16 amino acids. CDR1 and CDR2 from the germline V gene are SNHLY and FYNNEI. After removal of 7 bases from V and 2 bases from J, the junction contained 9 bases not matched to a gene. The CDR3 coding sequence is TGTGCCAGCAATAACCCGGGACAGGGGGCCCCCTACGAGCAGTACTTC. Translating it yields CASNNPGQGAPYEQYF.

The V gene is TRBV18, the J gene TRBJ2-2; the D is unclear. Germline CDR1 is KGHSH and CDR2 is LQKENI. This CDR3 is built from 14 residues. Trimming took off 3 bases at V and 2 bases at J, with 7 bases between the two ends. CDR3 nucleotide sequence: TGTGCCAGCTCACCTGGCGGAAACACCGGGGAGCTGTTTTTT. Translating gives CASSPGGNTGELFF. The whole variable domain, remainder taken from reference TRBV18 and TRBJ2-2, is NAGVMQNPRHLVRRRGQEARLRCSPMKGHSHVYWYRQLPEEGLKFMVYLQKENIIDESGMPKERFSAEFPKEGPSILRIQQVVRGDSAAYFCASSPGGNTGELFFGEGSRLTVL.

As to this clone: Other DNA sequences in the sample encode the same CDR3. This chain joins TRBV7-9 and TRBJ2-7; 7 bases align to TRBD1. Germline V CDR1 and CDR2: SEHNR, FQNEAQ (reference sequence). CDR3 length: 12 amino acids. The J segment lost 4 bases and the V segment lost 3 bases, leaving 0 bases of the junction unmatched. The CDR3 DNA follows: TGTGCCAGCAGCTTGACAGGGTACGAGCAGTACTTC. This codes for CASSLTGYEQYF.

This clone was recorded once. This chain connects TRBV28 to TRBJ2-5; 8 nucleotides align to TRBD1. The CDR3 is made up of 14 amino acids. The V gene's germline CDR1 is MDHEN and CDR2 SYDVKM. V was pared by 3 bases and J by 5 bases, with 5 bases of the junction left unmatched. CDR3 loop: CASSFPDRGETQYF. CDR3 nucleotide sequence: TGTGCCAGCAGTTTCCCCGACAGGGGTGAGACCCAGTACTTC.

J is TRBJ1-5 and V is TRBV19; 8 nucleotides match TRBD1. This CDR3 region has 17 residues. CDR1 is LNHDA, CDR2 SQIVND, per germline (reference sequence). V gave up 4 bases and J gave up 5 bases; unmatched junction bases: 13. The CDR3 nucleotides read TGTGCCAGTAGTACAGGACAGGGCCGAAAGTTAGATCAGCCCCAGCATTTT. It codes for CASSTGQGRKLDQPQHF. The full variable domain, its missing parts supplied by reference TRBV19 and TRBJ1-5, is DGGITQSPKYLFRKEGQNVTLSCEQNLNHDAMYWYRQDPGQGLRLIYYSQIVNDFQKGDIAEGYSVSREKKESFPLTVTSAQKNPTAFYLCASSTGQGRKLDQPQHFGDGTRLSIL.

V usage is TRBV28 and J usage is TRBJ1-4; D is unclear. The CDR3 covers 14 residues. Germline V CDR1 and CDR2: MDHEN, SYDVKM. V was trimmed by 2 bases and J by 6 bases, leaving 10 bases between them. CDR3 nucleotides: TGTGCCAGCAGTTTAGTGAGGTTCGATGAAAAACTGTTTTTT. Its protein is CASSLVRFDEKLFF.

V usage is TRBV2 and J usage is TRBJ1-4; 10 bases line up with TRBD1. The V segment lost 4 bases and the J segment 6 bases; nucleotides outside the gene matches: 2. This CDR3 has 14 residues. Germline V gene data show CDR1 as SNHLY and CDR2 as FYNNEI. For the CDR3, the DNA is TGTGCCAGCAGTGGGGACAGGGGCGATGAAAAACTGTTTTTT. Translating it yields CASSGDRGDEKLFF.

This clone has just one count. The CDR3 sequence is CASSVEIRVGAFF. The DNA of the CDR3 is TGTGCCAGCAGCGTAGAGATCAGGGTTGGGGCTTTCTTT. V is TRBV9 and J is TRBJ1-1; D possibly corresponds to TRBD1 (5 bases). The germline V gene has CDR1 SGDLS and CDR2 YYNGEE. The CDR3 is made up of 13 amino acids. The ends were cut back, 0 bases at V and 11 bases at J, with 14 bases in the middle.

The chain recombines TRBV7-9 with TRBJ2-1; possibly TRBD1 for D (8 bases). The CDR3 is 14 amino acids. CDR1 and CDR2 from the germline V gene are SEHNR and FQNEAQ (reference sequence). V was trimmed by 2 bases and J by 5 bases, leaving 10 bases between them. The CDR3 here is CASSLTGGDNEQFF. The CDR3 region has the DNA TGTGCCAGCAGCTTAACAGGGGGGGACAATGAGCAGTTCTTC. Supplemented by reference TRBV7-9 and TRBJ2-1, the full variable domain reads DTGVSQNPRHKITKRGQNVTFRCDPISEHNRLYWYRQTLGQGPEFLTYFQNEAQLEKSRLLSDRFSAERPKGSFSTLEIQRTEQGDSAMYLCASSLTGGDNEQFFGPGTRLTVL.

V is TRBV12-5 and J is TRBJ2-2; a weak D match, TRBD1 (6 bases). Germline CDR1 and CDR2: LGHNT and FRNRAP. V was cut by 1 base and J by 6 bases, with 9 bases left in between. The CDR3 is 14 residues long. The CDR3 region is CASGLEGVAGELFF. CDR3 nucleotides: TGTGCTAGTGGTTTGGAGGGGGTCGCCGGGGAGCTGTTTTTT.

The chain couples TRBV7-8 to TRBJ2-3, with 12 bases fitting TRBD2. Germline CDR1 and CDR2: SGHVS and FQNEAQ. The CDR3 has 15 residues. Trimming cost V 5 bases and J 3 bases; bases outside gene matches: 3. The CDR3 bases are TGTGCCAGCAGCATGACTAGCGGGAGTACAGATACGCAGTATTTT. Translation gives CASSMTSGSTDTQYF.

V is TRBV4-1 and J is TRBJ1-3; D gene unclear. The germline gives CDR1 MGHRA, CDR2 YSYEKL. The CDR3 runs to 14 residues. Trimming cost V 1 base and J 6 bases, with 10 bases left between them. The CDR3 here is CASSQGTVENTIYF. The CDR3 DNA is TGCGCCAGCAGCCAAGGCACAGTAGAAAACACCATATATTTT.

This clone was seen a single time. The rearrangement uses TRBV27 and TRBJ1-2; tentative D call: TRBD1 (6 bases). Germline-derived CDR1 and CDR2 are MNHEY and SMNVEV (reference sequence). This CDR3 comprises 17 residues. V was trimmed by 0 bases and J by 5 bases, leaving 19 bases between them. For the CDR3, the DNA is TGTGCCAGCAGTTTATCGCCACAGGGAGCTTATCGGTATGGCTACACCTTC. It yields the protein CASSLSPQGAYRYGYTF.

The chain employs TRBV5-6 and TRBJ2-7; TRBD2 agrees at 11 bases. V shed 3 bases and J 3 bases; nucleotides not matched to a gene: 2. From germline, CDR1 is SGHDT and CDR2 YYEEEE. This CDR3 comprises 14 residues. CDR3 residues: CASSSTSGDYEQYF. In DNA, the CDR3 is TGTGCCAGCAGCTCGACTAGCGGGGACTACGAGCAGTACTTC. The full variable domain, completed using reference TRBV5-6 and TRBJ2-7, is DAGVTQSPTHLIKTRGQQVTLRCSPKSGHDTVSWYQQALGQGPQFIFQYYEEEERQRGNFPDRFSGHQFPNYSSELNVNALLLGDSALYLCASSSTSGDYEQYFGPGTRLTVT.

This chain joins TRBV2 and TRBJ2-3; TRBD1 is a possible D gene (5 bases). V lost 3 bases and J 0 bases, leaving 10 bases between the germline ends. Germline V gene lookup returns CDR1 SNHLY and CDR2 FYNNEI. The CDR3 has 15 residues. In DNA, the CDR3 is TGTGCCAGCAGTGACCTCAGGGCTAGCACAGATACGCAGTATTTT. Encoded protein: CASSDLRASTDTQYF.

The chain carries TRBV27 and TRBJ2-1; a weak D match, TRBD2 (5 bases). The CDR3 consists of 13 residues. The ends were cut back, 4 bases at V and 8 bases at J, with 12 bases in the middle. In germline, CDR1 is MNHEY, CDR2 SMNVEV (reference sequence). The CDR3 DNA follows: TGTGCCAGCAGTTCCGTGTCGGAGGATGAGCAGTTCTTC. Translated, it gives CASSSVSEDEQFF.

This clone was seen once. The chain carries TRBV2 and TRBJ2-5; D call uncertain. Trimming took off 0 bases at V and 2 bases at J, with 13 bases between the two ends. The germline CDR1 and CDR2 sequences are SNHLY and FYNNEI. The CDR3 totals 16 residues. DNA for the CDR3: TGTGCCAGCAGTGAAGCCTTCTCTATTGGTCAAGAGACCCAGTACTTC. Translation: CASSEAFSIGQETQYF.

V is TRBV10-1 and J is TRBJ2-5; D is possibly TRBD2 (5 bases). This CDR3 has 12 residues. Trimming took off 5 bases at V and 5 bases at J, with 9 bases between the two ends. CDR1 and CDR2 (germline): WNHNN, SYGVQD (reference sequence). CDR3 in amino acids: CASSSGGETQYF. The CDR3 nucleotides read TGCGCCAGCAGTTCTGGCGGGGAGACCCAGTACTTC.

The genes are TRBV27 and TRBJ1-4; 8 nucleotides align to TRBD1. Losses at the gene ends were 6 bases for V and 7 bases for J; bases not matched to a gene: 16. This CDR3 comprises 17 residues. Germline CDR1 MNHEY, CDR2 SMNVEV (reference sequence). This CDR3 reads CASSRTSRGLIGEKLFF. In DNA form, the CDR3 reads TGTGCCAGCAGCCGAACGTCCAGGGGGCTCATAGGTGAAAAACTGTTTTTT.

The chain carries TRBV5-1 and TRBJ1-5; no definite D call. CDR3 length: 17 residues. The germline CDR1 and CDR2 sequences are SGHRS and YFSETQ. The V end lost 6 bases, the J end lost 4 bases, and 23 bases lay between the germline ends. The CDR3 coding sequence is TGCGCCAGCACCGTACTCGTCATGGTATGTTGGAATCAGCCCCAGCATTTT. Its protein product is CASTVLVMVCWNQPQHF. Based on the CDR3 plus reference TRBV5-1 and TRBJ1-5, the full variable domain is KAGVTQTPRYLIKTRGQQVTLSCSPISGHRSVSWYQQTPGQGLQFLFEYFSETQRNKGNFPGRFSGRQFSNSRSEMNVSTLELGDSALYLCASTVLVMVCWNQPQHFGDGTRLSIL.

The chain couples TRBV2 to TRBJ2-7; the match to TRBD1 covers 8 bases. Germline CDR1 is SNHLY and CDR2 is FYNNEI. The CDR3 contains 15 residues. The junction had 8 bases not matched to a gene; V was cut back by 6 bases and J by 1 base. As DNA, the CDR3 is TGTGCCAGCAGCACTGACAGGGGACGATCCTACGAGCAGTACTTC. Residues: CASSTDRGRSYEQYF.

This clone was recorded only once. The rearrangement uses TRBV7-3 and TRBJ2-2; 7 nucleotides line up with TRBD1. V trimming: 1 base; J trimming: 4 bases; junction bases outside the gene matches: 3. The length of the CDR3 is 15 residues. Germline CDR1 reads SGHTA; CDR2 reads FQGTGA. The CDR3 loop is CASSLSGTATGELFF. CDR3 coding DNA: TGTGCCAGCAGCTTAAGTGGGACAGCCACCGGGGAGCTGTTTTTT.

This clone was seen many times. The chain combines TRBV28 with TRBJ2-7, with D possibly being TRBD1 (5 bases). The CDR3 covers 14 residues. The germline V and J ends were trimmed by 5 bases and 0 bases, with 11 bases remaining between them. Germline V gives CDR1 MDHEN, CDR2 SYDVKM. This CDR3 is CASSPADTSYEQYF. The CDR3 DNA sequence: TGTGCCAGCAGTCCCGCGGACACCTCCTACGAGCAGTACTTC.

V is TRBV11-3 and J is TRBJ2-7, with 13 positions matching TRBD2. This CDR3 contains 16 residues. The germline V gene encodes CDR1 SGHNT and CDR2 YENEEA. J gave up 7 bases and V 1 base, and 7 bases lay outside the gene matches. The chain's CDR3 is CASSLVGGLAGWEQYF. CDR3 coding DNA: TGTGCCAGCAGCTTAGTAGGGGGACTAGCGGGATGGGAGCAGTACTTC.